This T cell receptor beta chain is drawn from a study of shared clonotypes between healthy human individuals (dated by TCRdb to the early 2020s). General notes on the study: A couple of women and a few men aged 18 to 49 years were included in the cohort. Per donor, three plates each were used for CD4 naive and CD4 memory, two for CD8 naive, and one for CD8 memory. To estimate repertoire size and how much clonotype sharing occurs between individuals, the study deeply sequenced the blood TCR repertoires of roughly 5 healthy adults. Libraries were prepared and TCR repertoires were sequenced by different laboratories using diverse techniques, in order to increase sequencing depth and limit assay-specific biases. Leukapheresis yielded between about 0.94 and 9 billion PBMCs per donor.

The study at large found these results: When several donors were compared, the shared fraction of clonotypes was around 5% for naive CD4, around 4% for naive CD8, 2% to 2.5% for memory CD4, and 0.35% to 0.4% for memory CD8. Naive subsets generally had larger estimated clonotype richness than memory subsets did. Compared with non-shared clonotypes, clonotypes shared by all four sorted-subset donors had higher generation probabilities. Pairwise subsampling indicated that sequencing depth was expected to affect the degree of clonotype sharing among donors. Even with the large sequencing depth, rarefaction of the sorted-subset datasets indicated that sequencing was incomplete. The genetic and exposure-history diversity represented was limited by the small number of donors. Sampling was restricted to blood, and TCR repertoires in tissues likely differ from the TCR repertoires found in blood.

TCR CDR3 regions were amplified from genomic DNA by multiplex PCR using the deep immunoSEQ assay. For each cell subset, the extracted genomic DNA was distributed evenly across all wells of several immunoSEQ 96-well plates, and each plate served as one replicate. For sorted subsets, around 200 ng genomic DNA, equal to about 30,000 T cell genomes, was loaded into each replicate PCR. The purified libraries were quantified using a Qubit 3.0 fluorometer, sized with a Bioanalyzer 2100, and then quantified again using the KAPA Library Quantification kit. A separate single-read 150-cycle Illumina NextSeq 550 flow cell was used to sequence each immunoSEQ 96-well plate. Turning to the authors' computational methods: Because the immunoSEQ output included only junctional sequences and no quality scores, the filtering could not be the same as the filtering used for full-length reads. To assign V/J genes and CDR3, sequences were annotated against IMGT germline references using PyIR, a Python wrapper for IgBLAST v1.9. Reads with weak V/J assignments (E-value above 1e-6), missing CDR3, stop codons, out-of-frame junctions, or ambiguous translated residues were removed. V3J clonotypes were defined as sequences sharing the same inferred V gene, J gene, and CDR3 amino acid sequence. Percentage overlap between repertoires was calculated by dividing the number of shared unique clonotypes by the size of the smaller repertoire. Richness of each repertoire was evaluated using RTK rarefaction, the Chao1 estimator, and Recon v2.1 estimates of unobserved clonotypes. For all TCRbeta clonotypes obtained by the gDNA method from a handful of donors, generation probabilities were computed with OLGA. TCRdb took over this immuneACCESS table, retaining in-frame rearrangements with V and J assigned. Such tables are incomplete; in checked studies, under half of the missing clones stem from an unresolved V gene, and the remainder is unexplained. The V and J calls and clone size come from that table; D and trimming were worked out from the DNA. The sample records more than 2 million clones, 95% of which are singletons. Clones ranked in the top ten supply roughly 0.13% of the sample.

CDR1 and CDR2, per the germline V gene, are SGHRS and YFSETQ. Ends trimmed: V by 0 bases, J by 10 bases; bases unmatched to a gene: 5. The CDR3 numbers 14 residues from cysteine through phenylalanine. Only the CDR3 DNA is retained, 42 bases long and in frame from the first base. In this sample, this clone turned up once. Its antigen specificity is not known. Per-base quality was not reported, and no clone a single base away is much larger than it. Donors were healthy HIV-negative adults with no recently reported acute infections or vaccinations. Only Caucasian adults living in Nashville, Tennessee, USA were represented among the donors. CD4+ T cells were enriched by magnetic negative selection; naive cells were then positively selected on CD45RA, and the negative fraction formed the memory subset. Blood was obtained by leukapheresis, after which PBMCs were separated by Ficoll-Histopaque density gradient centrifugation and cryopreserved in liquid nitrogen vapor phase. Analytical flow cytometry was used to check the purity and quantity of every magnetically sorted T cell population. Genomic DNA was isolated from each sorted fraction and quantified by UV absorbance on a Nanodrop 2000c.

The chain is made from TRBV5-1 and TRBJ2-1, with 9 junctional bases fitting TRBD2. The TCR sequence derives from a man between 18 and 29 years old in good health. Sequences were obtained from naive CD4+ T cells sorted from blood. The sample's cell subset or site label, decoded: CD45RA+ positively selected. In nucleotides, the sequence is TGCGCCAGCAGCTTGGAGACTAGCGGTCACGAGCAGTTCTTC. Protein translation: CASSLETSGHEQFF.